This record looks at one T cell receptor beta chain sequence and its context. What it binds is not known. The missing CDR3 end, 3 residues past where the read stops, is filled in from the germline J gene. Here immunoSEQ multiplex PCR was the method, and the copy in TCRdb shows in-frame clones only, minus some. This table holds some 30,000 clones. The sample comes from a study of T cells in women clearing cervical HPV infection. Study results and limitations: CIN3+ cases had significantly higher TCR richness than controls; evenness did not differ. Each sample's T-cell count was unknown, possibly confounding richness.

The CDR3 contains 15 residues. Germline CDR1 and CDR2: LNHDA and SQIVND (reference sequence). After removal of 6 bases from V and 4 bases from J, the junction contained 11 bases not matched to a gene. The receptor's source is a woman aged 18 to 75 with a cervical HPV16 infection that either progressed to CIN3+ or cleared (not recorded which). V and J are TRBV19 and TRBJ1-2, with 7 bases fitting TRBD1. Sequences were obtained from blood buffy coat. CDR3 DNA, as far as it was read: TGTGCCAGTAGCTGGGACAGAGCGAACGGCTATGGC. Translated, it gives CASSWDRANGYG. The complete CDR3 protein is CASSWDRANGYGYTF.